The 10 T cell receptor beta chains below all came from one sample that was sequenced in a study of shared clonotypes between healthy human individuals. The repertoire was sequenced with immunoSEQ multiplex PCR; TCRdb's copy has only in-frame clones and lacks some. This table has under 2.5 million clones, around 90% appearing once. The sample taken for sequencing was naive CD4+ T cells from PBMCs. Regarding subset: CD45RA+ positively selected. The receptors were gathered from a man younger than 35 in good health. Some clones in this sample may be carry-over from other donors' samples.

This clone was detected once. V is TRBV7-2 and J is TRBJ2-3; D gene uncertain. V lost 0 bases to trimming and J lost 4 bases, with 14 bases between them. Germline V gene lookup returns CDR1 SGHTA and CDR2 FQGNSA. The CDR3 consists of 16 residues. The CDR3 reads CASSLALGSDSDTQYF. CDR3 bases: TGTGCCAGCAGCTTAGCGCTGGGCTCAGACTCAGATACGCAGTATTTT.

A remark on this clone: The sample holds other DNA sequences that translate to the same CDR3. The CDR3, as DNA: TGTGCCAGCAGCCTCGGGGGTAGAGCCTACGAGCAGTACTTC. Encoded protein: CASSLGGRAYEQYF. The chain joins TRBV28 to TRBJ2-7; possible D gene TRBD2, 6 bases. The CDR3 is made up of 14 amino acids. The V gene lost 6 bases and the J gene lost 2 bases, with 14 bases spanning the gap. Per the germline V gene, CDR1 is MDHEN and CDR2 is SYDVKM.

This clone was recorded once. This chain uses TRBV19 with TRBJ2-5; 10 nucleotides agree with TRBD2. The CDR3 sequence is 15 residues long. V shed 6 bases and J 4 bases; nucleotides not matched to a gene: 8. Germline V gene sequence: CDR1 LNHDA, CDR2 SQIVND (reference sequence). CDR3 bases: TGTGCCAGTAGCCGGACTAGCGGCCCGATAGAGACCCAGTACTTC. Residues: CASSRTSGPIETQYF.

With regard to this clone: The same CDR3 arises from other DNA sequences in this sample as well. This rearrangement joins TRBV15 to TRBJ2-5; D is uncertain. CDR3 length equals 12 residues. V was cut by 0 bases and J by 5 bases, with 4 bases left in between. CDR1 and CDR2 (germline): LNHNV, YYDKDF (reference sequence). The CDR3 is CATSRDIETQYF. The CDR3 nucleotides read TGTGCCACCAGCAGAGATATTGAGACCCAGTACTTC.

The chain carries TRBV18 and TRBJ2-7, with 15 bases that match TRBD2. Germline V lookup: CDR1 KGHSH, CDR2 LQKENI. The CDR3 is 16 residues long. V was clipped by 6 bases and J by 6 bases; unmatched bases: 9. CDR3 sequence: CASSGGLAGGPREQYF. The CDR3 nucleotides read TGTGCCAGCTCCGGCGGACTAGCGGGAGGGCCACGCGAGCAGTACTTC.

The V call is TRBV27, the J call TRBJ2-5; D is possibly TRBD1 or TRBD2 (6 bases each). Germline CDR1 and CDR2: MNHEY and SMNVEV (reference sequence). V was cut by 5 bases and J by 5 bases, with 24 bases left in between. The CDR3 is made up of 17 amino acids. The CDR3 loop is CASSAGIRGGFRETQYF. The CDR3 DNA follows: TGTGCCAGCAGTGCTGGGATCAGGGGAGGTTTTCGGGAGACCCAGTACTTC.

The chain couples TRBV18 to TRBJ2-1, with a possible D match to TRBD1 (6 bases). The CDR3 totals 15 residues. Germline V gives CDR1 KGHSH, CDR2 LQKENI. V was cut by 6 bases and J by 2 bases, with 14 bases left in between. In DNA, the CDR3 is TGTGCCAGCTCTCCCCAGGGGAATCCCTACAATGAGCAGTTCTTC. Protein product: CASSPQGNPYNEQFF.

A single count supports this clone. The chain uses TRBV28 and TRBJ1-1, with D tentatively TRBD1 (5 bases). Trimming cost V 3 bases and J 6 bases, with 8 bases left between them. Germline V gene data show CDR1 as MDHEN and CDR2 as SYDVKM. CDR3 length: 12 residues. Here the CDR3 reads CASSFPGSEAFF. In DNA form, the CDR3 reads TGTGCCAGCAGTTTCCCAGGGTCTGAAGCTTTCTTT. Based on the CDR3 plus reference TRBV28 and TRBJ1-1, the full variable domain is DVKVTQSSRYLVKRTGEKVFLECVQDMDHENMFWYRQDPGLGLRLIYFSYDVKMKEKGDIPEGYSVSREKKERFSLILESASTNQTSMYLCASSFPGSEAFFGQGTRLTVV.

This chain joins TRBV18 and TRBJ1-2; 11 bases fit TRBD1. Looked up from germline, CDR1 is KGHSH and CDR2 is LQKENI. The CDR3 contains 16 residues. V dropped 1 base and J dropped 7; count of bases not matched to a gene: 8. Here the CDR3 DNA reads TGTGCCAGCTCACCACTTCCGGGACAGGGGGTTTTTGGCTACACCTTC. Translating it yields CASSPLPGQGVFGYTF.

V gene TRBV6-5 combines with J gene TRBJ2-7; 8 bases fit TRBD1. Germline V gives CDR1 MNHEY, CDR2 SVGAGI. J was trimmed by 4 bases and V by 5 bases; bases with no gene match: 7. The CDR3 totals 14 residues. The DNA for the CDR3 is TGTGCCAGCAGTATCGGGGACAGGCGATACGAGCAGTACTTC. The encoded protein is CASSIGDRRYEQYF.